This T cell receptor beta chain was documented in a study of regulatory T cells in long-lasting Graves disease. Findings of the study overall: New patients shared fewer public clonotypes (roughly 1,000) than persistent patients did (over 2,500). Favored gene segments in persistent disease were TRBV28, TRBJ1-2 and TRBJ2-5.

This CDR3 is built from 16 residues. Germline CDR1 is MGHRA and CDR2 is YSYEKL. V was shortened by 2 bases and J by 2 bases, with 14 bases between the two germline ends. Stated time point: newly diagnosed GD, antithyroid drugs for less than 3 months. The authors made the TCR library using RNA they extracted from PBMCs. This clonotype was seen at least ten times. The antigen remains unidentified. CDR3-region Arm-PCR and iRepertoire HTBI primers produced the TCR beta libraries. TCRdb reprocessed the multiplex PCR reads via MiXCR and lists one record per CDR3 protein. The table shows 400,000 to 450,000 distinct CDR3 sequences, with just under 15% occurring only once. The same specimen was also included in a second study, on T cells in Graves' hyperthyroidism and ophthalmopathy. That paper states: An initial round of RT-PCR targeting the TCR CDR3 relied on the HTBI primer set.

The sequencing used peripheral blood mononuclear cells (PBMCs), collected at new diagnosis, from a patient treated with antithyroid drugs. This TCR was sampled from a woman in her twenties or thirties with Graves disease. The V and J genes are TRBV4-1 and TRBJ2-3; D possibly corresponds to TRBD1 (6 bases). CDR3 amino acids: CASSQRTVPATDTQYF. DNA for the CDR3: TGCGCCAGCAGCCAAAGGACAGTGCCAGCCACAGATACGCAGTATTTT.